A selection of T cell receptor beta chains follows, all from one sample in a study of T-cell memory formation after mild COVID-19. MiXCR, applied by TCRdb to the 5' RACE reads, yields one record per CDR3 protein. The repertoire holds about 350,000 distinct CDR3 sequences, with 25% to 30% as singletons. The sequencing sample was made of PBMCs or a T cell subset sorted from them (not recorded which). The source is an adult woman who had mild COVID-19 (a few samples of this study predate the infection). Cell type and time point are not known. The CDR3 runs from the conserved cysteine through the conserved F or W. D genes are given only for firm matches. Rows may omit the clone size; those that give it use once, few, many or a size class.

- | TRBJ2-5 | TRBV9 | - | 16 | TGTGCCAGCAGCGTAGATGGGGGGGCCCAGCAAGAGACCCAGTACTTC | CASSVDGGAQQETQYF
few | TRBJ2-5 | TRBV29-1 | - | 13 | TGCAGCGGGAACGACGGGTACCAAGAGACCCAGTACTTC | CSGNDGYQETQYF
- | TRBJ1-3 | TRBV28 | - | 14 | TGTGCCAGCAGTCCAGGGGTCTCTGGAAACACCATATATTTT | CASSPGVSGNTIYF
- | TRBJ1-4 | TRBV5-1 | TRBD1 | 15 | TGCGCCAGCAGCTTATCCGGGACAGGACCTGAAAAACTGTTTTTT | CASSLSGTGPEKLFF
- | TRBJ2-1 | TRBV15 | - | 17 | TGTGCCACCAGCAGAGATAGTTCGGCTAGCTCCTACAATGAGCAGTTCTTC | CATSRDSSASSYNEQFF
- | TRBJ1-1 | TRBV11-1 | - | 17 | TGTGCCAGCAGCTTAGAGCGGGCCCCAATAATGAACACTGAAGCTTTCTTT | CASSLERAPIMNTEAFF
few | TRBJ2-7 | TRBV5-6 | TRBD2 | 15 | TGTGCCAGCAGCTTTGCAAGCGGGAGGGCCCCCGAGCAGTACTTC | CASSFASGRAPEQYF
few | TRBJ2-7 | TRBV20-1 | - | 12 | TGCAGTGCTAGAGATGGCAGCCTTGAGCAGTACTTC | CSARDGSLEQYF
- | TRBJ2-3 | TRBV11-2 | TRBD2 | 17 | TGTGCCAGCAGCGGGGCGGGACTAGCGGCGATTACAGATACGCAGTATTTT | CASSGAGLAAITDTQYF
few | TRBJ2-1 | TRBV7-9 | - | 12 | TGTGCCAGCAGCTTTAGTTCGAATGAGCAGTTCTTC | CASSFSSNEQFF
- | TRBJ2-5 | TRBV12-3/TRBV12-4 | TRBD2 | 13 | TGTGCCAGCACCTTGGGACTAGCGGTGACCCAGTACTTC | CASTLGLAVTQYF
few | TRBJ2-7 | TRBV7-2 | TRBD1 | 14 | TGTGCCAGCAGCGACCGGGACAGGCGCTACGAGCAGTACTTC | CASSDRDRRYEQYF